This TCR beta chain stems from a study of T-cell reconstitution after alpha-beta-depleted transplantation in children. This clonotype has a count of ten or more. Unique molecular identifiers were used in preparing the TCRbeta library. MiXCR, run by TCRdb on the PCR reads, gives a single entry per CDR3 protein. In the table there are about 17,000 distinct CDR3 sequences, around 5% of which are singletons. CDR1 and CDR2 from the germline V gene are SGHRS and YFSETQ. The CDR3 runs 14 residues. With 0 bases removed from V and 1 base from J, the gap between germline ends came to 6 bases. The chain employs TRBV5-1 and TRBJ2-3; D is uncertain. The sample here was PBMCs, taken before TCRalphabeta/CD19-depleted stem cell transplant. This receptor was obtained from a boy aged 10-17 years with acute lymphoblastic leukemia, due to receive a stem cell transplant. The CDR3 reads CASSLARGTDTQYF. The CDR3 nucleotides are TGCGCCAGCAGCTTGGCCCGTGGCACAGATACGCAGTATTTT.